These 3 T cell receptor beta chains share one sample of origin, sequenced in a study of T cells in Graves' hyperthyroidism and ophthalmopathy. From RNA transcripts, TCR beta CDR3 regions were amplified. Researchers ran a first-round RT-PCR on the TCR CDR3 using the HTBI primer set. TCRdb itself ran the multiplex PCR reads through MiXCR, one entry per CDR3 protein. The sample carries around 300,000 distinct CDR3 sequences, over 11% recorded once. The sequencing sample was made of blood. These receptors were collected from a woman under 40 with Graves' hyperthyroidism.

This clonotype was seen at least ten times. The chain couples TRBV7-6 to TRBJ2-7; TRBD1 or TRBD2 may be the D gene (10 bases each). The germline V and J ends were trimmed by 3 bases and 3 bases, with 24 bases remaining between them. Germline values: CDR1 SGHVS, CDR2 FNYEAQ. This CDR3 region has 18 residues. The CDR3 sequence: CASSFGTGASGSNYEQYF. For the CDR3, the DNA is TGTGCCAGCAGCTTTGGGACAGGGGCTAGCGGGAGCAACTACGAGCAGTACTTC.

This rearrangement joins TRBV18 to TRBJ2-7; 8 bases map to TRBD1. Germline CDR1 is KGHSH and CDR2 is LQKENI. The CDR3 is 13 amino acids. V shed 8 bases, J shed 6 bases, and the junction held 9 bases outside the gene matches. The CDR3 DNA reads as TGTGCCAGCAGACACAAGACAGGGGTCGAGCAGTACTTC. Its translation: CASRHKTGVEQYF. Full variable domain (outside the CDR3, taken from reference TRBV18 and TRBJ2-7): NAGVMQNPRHLVRRRGQEARLRCSPMKGHSHVYWYRQLPEEGLKFMVYLQKENIIDESGMPKERFSAEFPKEGPSILRIQQVVRGDSAAYFCASRHKTGVEQYFGPGTRLTVT.

The V gene is TRBV25-1, the J gene TRBJ2-1; D might be TRBD1 or TRBD2, each matching 5 bases. This CDR3 comprises 15 residues. V gave up 1 base and J gave up 7 bases, with 14 bases separating them. The germline gives CDR1 MGHDK, CDR2 SYGVNS. The CDR3 sequence: CASSEFGGVGNEQFF. The CDR3 bases are TGTGCCAGCAGTGAATTTGGGGGAGTCGGGAATGAGCAGTTCTTC.